This TCR beta chain was retrieved from a study of OX40 agonist ivuxolimab in advanced cancers. Study-wide results and caveats: The authors also found low normalized T-cell clonal expansion in some nonresponders. Average numbers of expanded clones were greater in CD8+ T cells than in CD4+.

Measured with immunoSEQ multiplex PCR; TCRdb has only the in-frame clones, and not every one. The data show 55,000 to 70,000 clones, with roughly 84% seen just once and under 1.5% held by the top ten. Samples were taken at baseline and on day 1 of cycles 4 and 7. Comment on this clone: Its target is unknown.

Germline V CDR1 and CDR2: LGHNA, YNFKEQ. V lost 4 bases, J lost 0 bases, and 13 bases lay in between. This CDR3 contains 16 residues. The sequencing here drew on CD4+ or CD8+ T cells sorted from blood, taken in a trial of the OX40 agonist ivuxolimab. The origin of this receptor is an adult with an advanced solid tumor such as melanoma, head and neck, liver or kidney cancer. The chain is built from TRBV4-2 and TRBJ1-3, with no clear D. The CDR3 loop reads CASSPLGMISGNTIYF. In DNA form, the CDR3 reads TGTGCCAGCAGCCCACTCGGGATGATCTCTGGAAACACCATATATTTT.